The 11 T cell receptor beta chains listed next were all sequenced from one sample in a study of early stage breast cancer tumors. Profiled with immunoSEQ multiplex PCR; TCRdb holds only in-frame clones, not every one. Of tens of thousands of clones in the sample, about 83% were seen once. Input material: blood. Receptors originate from a person aged 45 to 60 with breast cancer.

The V gene is TRBV11-2, the J gene TRBJ2-1, with D hard to call. Trimming stripped 2 bases from V and 6 bases from J, with 5 bases between. Germline CDR1 reads SGHAT; CDR2 reads FQNNGV. The CDR3 totals 12 residues. The DNA for the CDR3 is TGTGCCAGCAGCTTAATATTCAATGAGCAGTTCTTC. Its protein is CASSLIFNEQFF. The entire variable domain, with the rest obtained from reference TRBV11-2 and TRBJ2-1, is as follows: EAGVAQSPRYKIIEKRQSVAFWCNPISGHATLYWYQQILGQGPKLLIQFQNNGVVDDSQLPKDRFSAERLKGVDSTLKIQPAKLEDSAVYLCASSLIFNEQFFGPGTRLTVL.

V gene TRBV5-6 combines with J gene TRBJ2-7; D gene unclear. This CDR3 region has 12 residues. V lost 1 base to trimming and J lost 5 bases, with 7 bases between them. Germline V CDR1 and CDR2: SGHDT, YYEEEE. For the CDR3, the DNA is TGTGCCAGCAGCTTGTCCGGAAACGAGCAGTACTTC. Its translation: CASSLSGNEQYF.

V gene TRBV7-3 combines with J gene TRBJ1-6, with D possibly TRBD1 on 6 matching bases. V was cut by 5 bases and J by 7 bases, with 12 bases left in between. The CDR3 is made up of 14 amino acids. CDR1 SGHTA and CDR2 FQGTGA come from the germline V gene. The CDR3 reads CASSHGQLNSPLHF. For the CDR3, the DNA is TGTGCCAGCAGCCACGGACAGTTAAATTCACCCCTCCACTTT.

The chain recombines TRBV4-1 with TRBJ2-7, with D perhaps being TRBD1 or TRBD2 (6 bases each). Germline assignment: CDR1 MGHRA and CDR2 YSYEKL. The CDR3 is made up of 15 amino acids. Trimming removed 1 base at V and 4 bases at J, with 14 bases between. CDR3 sequence (DNA): TGCGCCAGCAGCCAAGGGGGGCAGGGGACTTACGAGCAGTACTTC. Translation: CASSQGGQGTYEQYF.

The chain employs TRBV7-7 and TRBJ2-3; perhaps TRBD2 as D (6 bases). The V and J ends lost 5 bases and 6 bases respectively, with 15 bases between them. CDR3 size: 14 residues. The germline V gene has CDR1 SSHAT and CDR2 FNYEAQ (reference sequence). This chain's CDR3 is CASSPRGSHDTQYF. The CDR3 nucleotides are TGTGCCAGCAGCCCCCGGGGGTCACACGATACGCAGTATTTT.

The chain recombines TRBV10-3 with TRBJ1-2, with a tentative D call TRBD1 (5 bases). The germline V gene encodes CDR1 ENHRY and CDR2 SYGVKD. V lost 8 bases to trimming and J lost 4 bases, with 11 bases between them. The CDR3 extends over 12 amino acids. In DNA form, the CDR3 reads TGTGCCATCGTTGGGGGGTCCTATGGCTACACCTTC. It translates to CAIVGGSYGYTF.

The gene calls are TRBV10-2 and TRBJ2-1, with 14 bases lining up with TRBD2. Germline values: CDR1 WSHSY, CDR2 SAAADI. V shed 2 bases, J shed 6 bases, and the junction held 6 bases outside the gene matches. The CDR3 length is 17 residues. CDR3 sequence reads: CASSEPGLAGGRNEQFF. In DNA form, the CDR3 reads TGCGCCAGCAGTGAGCCTGGACTAGCGGGAGGACGCAATGAGCAGTTCTTC.

Only a few counts were recorded for this clone. The chain has TRBV4-1 and TRBJ2-1; D perhaps matches TRBD2 (5 bases). V was cut by 0 bases and J by 15 bases, with 15 bases left in between. This CDR3 region has 13 residues. The V gene's germline CDR1 is MGHRA and CDR2 YSYEKL. The CDR3 loop is CASSQEMEIGLFF. The CDR3 region has the DNA TGCGCCAGCAGCCAAGAGATGGAAATAGGACTGTTCTTC.

The V gene is TRBV18, the J gene TRBJ1-2, with D perhaps matching TRBD1 (5 bases). The CDR3 runs 16 residues. V dropped 5 bases and J dropped 5 bases, with 21 bases sitting between them. Looked up from germline, CDR1 is KGHSH and CDR2 is LQKENI. In DNA form, the CDR3 reads TGTGCCAGCTCATCACTTGAGACACCCGAGGGGTATGGCTACACCTTC. Translating gives CASSSLETPEGYGYTF. The whole variable domain, remainder taken from reference TRBV18 and TRBJ1-2, is NAGVMQNPRHLVRRRGQEARLRCSPMKGHSHVYWYRQLPEEGLKFMVYLQKENIIDESGMPKERFSAEFPKEGPSILRIQQVVRGDSAAYFCASSSLETPEGYGYTFGSGTRLTVV.

This sequence joins TRBV10-3 and TRBJ2-7; D uncertain. V was clipped by 4 bases and J by 3 bases, with 13 bases between them. Per the germline V gene, CDR1 is ENHRY and CDR2 is SYGVKD. The CDR3 extends over 14 amino acids. CDR3 in DNA: TGTGCCATCAGTGGTGGTGGGCCCAGCTACGAGCAGTACTTC. It yields the protein CAISGGGPSYEQYF.

The CDR3 DNA is TGTGCCAGCAGCCACGGGACTAGCGGGAGCCAAGAGACCCAGTACTTC. It specifies CASSHGTSGSQETQYF. V gene TRBV4-2 combines with J gene TRBJ2-5; 14 bases are shared with TRBD2. The germline CDR1 and CDR2 sequences are LGHNA and YNFKEQ. The CDR3 runs to 16 residues. V dropped 3 bases and J dropped 1; count of bases not matched to a gene: 1.